A single sample gave rise to the 20 T cell receptor beta chains below, sequenced in a study of blood T cell repertoires in COVID-19. Produced via immunoSEQ multiplex PCR; TCRdb's table is partial and in-frame only. The sample shows some 77,000 clones, about 82% of them seen only once. Material: peripheral blood. Receptor source: a woman aged 55-69 years with acute or convalescent COVID-19.

The chain combines TRBV28 with TRBJ1-1; D uncertain. The germline V and J ends were trimmed by 7 bases and 4 bases, with 13 bases remaining between them. CDR3 length: 13 amino acids. Per germline, CDR1 MDHEN and CDR2 SYDVKM. The CDR3 reads CASTGSVVTEAFF. The CDR3 region has the DNA TGTGCCAGCACGGGGAGTGTGGTCACTGAAGCTTTCTTT.

The CDR3 DNA follows: TGTGCCAGCAGTGCCGGACTAGCGGGAACAGATACGCAGTATTTT. Amino acids: CASSAGLAGTDTQYF. This rearrangement joins TRBV6-4 to TRBJ2-3; TRBD2 matches at 12 bases. CDR1 is MRHNA, CDR2 SNTAGT, per germline. CDR3 length: 15 residues. Trimming cost V 4 bases and J 3 bases; bases outside gene matches: 2.

V and J are TRBV30 and TRBJ2-6; D call uncertain. The CDR3 is 17 residues long. The V end lost 0 bases, the J end lost 0 bases, and 12 bases lay between the germline ends. In germline, CDR1 is GTSNPN, CDR2 SVGIG (reference sequence). The CDR3 is CAWSVQPFFSGANVLTF. Here the CDR3 DNA reads TGTGCCTGGAGTGTACAGCCTTTTTTCTCTGGGGCCAACGTCCTGACTTTC.

This clone is a singleton in its sample. This chain links TRBV2 with TRBJ2-1, with TRBD2 matching over 7 bases. This CDR3 contains 16 residues. Germline V gene lookup returns CDR1 SNHLY and CDR2 FYNNEI. V dropped 5 bases and J dropped 3; count of bases not matched to a gene: 10. This CDR3 reads CASSSPGGPNYNEQFF. The CDR3 nucleotides read TGTGCCAGCAGTAGCCCGGGGGGACCCAACTACAATGAGCAGTTCTTC.

The chain joins TRBV6-5 to TRBJ1-2; 7 bases line up with TRBD1. With 5 bases clipped from V and 4 bases from J, the junction kept 10 bases outside the gene matches. The CDR3 sequence is 15 residues long. Germline V CDR1 and CDR2: MNHEY, SVGAGI. This CDR3 is CASSPGTAGSYGYTF. The CDR3 DNA sequence: TGTGCCAGCAGTCCCGGGACAGCCGGTTCCTATGGCTACACCTTC.

V and J are TRBV5-5 and TRBJ1-2; D may be TRBD1 (5 bases). Trimming left V 4 bases short and J 7 bases short, with 11 bases between. The CDR3 runs to 12 residues. Germline-derived CDR1 and CDR2 are SGHKS and YYEKEE (reference sequence). CDR3 sequence: CASSGRQPGYTF. The CDR3 DNA sequence: TGTGCCAGCAGCGGTAGACAGCCTGGCTACACCTTC. Complete variable domain (other parts from reference TRBV5-5 and TRBJ1-2): DAGVTQSPTHLIKTRGQQVTLRCSPISGHKSVSWYQQVLGQGPQFIFQYYEKEERGRGNFPDRFSARQFPNYSSELNVNALLLGDSALYLCASSGRQPGYTFGSGTRLTVV.

The chain employs TRBV27 and TRBJ1-1, with D perhaps TRBD1 (5 bases). The V gene's germline CDR1 is MNHEY and CDR2 SMNVEV (reference sequence). Trimming pared 4 bases from V and 7 bases from J, leaving 13 bases between. This CDR3 contains 13 residues. The DNA for the CDR3 is TGTGCCAGCAGTTATCAGGGTGCAGGTGAAGCTTTCTTT. Translation: CASSYQGAGEAFF.

This chain joins TRBV5-4 and TRBJ2-5; maybe TRBD2 (6 bases). The CDR3 is 15 residues long. V lost 2 bases, J lost 3 bases, and 14 bases lay in between. Germline CDR1 reads SGHNT; CDR2 reads YYREEE (reference sequence). CDR3 in amino acids: CASSLRDFREETQYF. Written as DNA, the CDR3 is TGTGCCAGCAGCTTACGGGACTTTCGCGAAGAGACCCAGTACTTC.

The CDR3 loop reads CASSSRTRGEQFF. The CDR3 coding sequence is TGTGCCAGCAGTTCCCGGACTAGGGGTGAGCAGTTCTTC. This chain uses TRBV27 with TRBJ2-1, with 7 bases that match TRBD2. Trimming took 4 bases from V and 9 from J; bases not matched to a gene: 6. CDR3 length: 13 residues. CDR1 and CDR2 from the germline V gene are MNHEY and SMNVEV (reference sequence).

The CDR3 sequence is CASSHPERGETQYF. The CDR3 DNA sequence: TGTGCCAGCAGTCACCCAGAGAGGGGGGAGACCCAGTACTTC. The chain is built from TRBV6-5 and TRBJ2-5; D possibly corresponds to TRBD1 (6 bases). The germline V gene has CDR1 MNHEY and CDR2 SVGAGI. This CDR3 spans 14 amino acids. V was trimmed by 5 bases and J by 5 bases, leaving 15 bases between them.

The chain employs TRBV9 and TRBJ2-1, with 7 bases identical to TRBD2. The trim removed 3 bases at V and 3 bases at J, leaving 9 bases unmatched. Germline loops: CDR1 SGDLS, CDR2 YYNGEE. This CDR3 comprises 16 residues. This CDR3 reads CASSARERDLYNEQFF. The CDR3 DNA reads TGTGCCAGCAGCGCCAGGGAGCGGGACCTCTACAATGAGCAGTTCTTC.

The rearrangement uses TRBV5-6 and TRBJ1-5; D not resolved. Germline CDR1 reads SGHDT; CDR2 reads YYEEEE. The V and J ends lost 4 bases and 0 bases respectively, with 8 bases between them. CDR3 size: 14 residues. The CDR3: CASSLSYSNQPQHF. The CDR3 nucleotides are TGTGCCAGCAGCCTGAGTTATAGCAATCAGCCCCAGCATTTT.

V is TRBV7-6 and J is TRBJ2-5; possibly TRBD1 for D (6 bases). This CDR3 has 13 residues. The V end lost 1 base, the J end lost 5 bases, and 8 bases lay between the germline ends. CDR1 is SGHVS and CDR2 is FNYEAQ in the germline V gene. Written as DNA, the CDR3 is TGTGCCAGCAGCTTAGTGAGGGGGGAGACCCAGTACTTC. Protein product: CASSLVRGETQYF.

The V call is TRBV10-2, the J call TRBJ2-7; 9 nucleotides match TRBD1. CDR3 size: 15 residues. Germline V gene lookup returns CDR1 WSHSY and CDR2 SAAADI. Losses at the gene ends were 5 bases for V and 7 bases for J; bases not matched to a gene: 12. CDR3 protein: CASSHGGTGRWEQYF. The CDR3 DNA reads as TGCGCCAGCAGTCACGGGGGGACAGGGCGATGGGAGCAGTACTTC.

V is TRBV19 and J is TRBJ1-2; 7 bases agree with TRBD1. CDR1 and CDR2 from the germline V gene are LNHDA and SQIVND (reference sequence). The CDR3 extends over 13 amino acids. J lost 5 bases, V lost 8 bases, and 8 bases had no gene match. CDR3 bases: TGTGCCAGTCGGACCCAGGGGGGTTATGGCTACACCTTC. Its protein is CASRTQGGYGYTF.

The chain joins TRBV11-3 to TRBJ2-1; 9 bases map to TRBD2. CDR1 SGHNT and CDR2 YENEEA come from the germline V gene. The J segment lost 0 bases and the V segment lost 5 bases, leaving 2 bases of the junction unmatched. The CDR3 has 15 residues. CDR3 nucleotides: TGTGCCAGCAGCCGTAGCGGGAGCTCCTACAATGAGCAGTTCTTC. Protein: CASSRSGSSYNEQFF.

V usage is TRBV21-1 and J usage is TRBJ1-6. TRBV21-1 is a listed pseudogene. The CDR3 has 13 residues. The CDR3 is CASSKPRVAPLHF. In nucleotides, the CDR3 is TGTGCCAGCAGCAAACCTCGTGTAGCACCCCTCCACTTT.

The chain is built from TRBV7-8 and TRBJ1-3; D possibly corresponds to TRBD1 (6 bases). The CDR3 is made up of 15 amino acids. V lost 5 bases and J lost 4, with 15 bases in between. CDR1 and CDR2 (germline): SGHVS, FQNEAQ. This chain's CDR3 is CASSPPQGLGNTIYF. The CDR3, as DNA: TGTGCCAGCAGCCCACCACAGGGCCTCGGAAACACCATATATTTT.

J is TRBJ1-5 and V is TRBV5-8; D unclear. V was shortened by 0 bases and J by 0 bases, with 7 bases between the two germline ends. This CDR3 comprises 15 residues. Germline assignment: CDR1 SGHTS and CDR2 YDEGEE. The CDR3 coding sequence is TGTGCCAGCAGCTTGGAGGACTATAGCAATCAGCCCCAGCATTTT. It yields the protein CASSLEDYSNQPQHF.

The V call is TRBV20-1, the J call TRBJ2-5, with 7 bases that match TRBD2. This CDR3 comprises 15 residues. Germline CDR1 reads DFQATT; CDR2 reads SNEGSKA (reference sequence). V lost 3 bases, J lost 3 bases, and 10 bases stayed unmatched. CDR3 in amino acids: CSASGSGKGEETQYF. CDR3 in DNA: TGCAGTGCTAGTGGCAGCGGGAAGGGAGAAGAGACCCAGTACTTC.